One and the same sample provided the 3 T cell receptor beta chains below, sequenced in a study of blood T cell repertoires in COVID-19. Some clones are missing from TCRdb's copy, which holds only in-frame ones; the method was immunoSEQ multiplex PCR. Of around 95,000 clones in the sample, less than 95% were seen once. Sequenced input: peripheral blood. These receptor sequences come from a man aged 50 or older with acute or convalescent COVID-19.

Only one count was recorded for this clone. The CDR3 protein is CASSILGRGNTEAFF. In DNA form, the CDR3 reads TGTGCCAGTAGTATACTCGGGCGGGGGAACACTGAAGCTTTCTTT. V usage is TRBV19 and J usage is TRBJ1-1, with D uncertain. This CDR3 contains 15 residues. The ends were cut back, 2 bases at V and 1 base at J, with 11 bases in the middle. CDR1 is LNHDA, CDR2 SQIVND, per germline (reference sequence).

This clone has more than one count but fewer than ten. V is TRBV11-2 and J is TRBJ2-2, with 14 bases lining up with TRBD2. J lost 6 bases, V lost 1 base, and 4 bases had no gene match. The CDR3 is 17 residues long. The germline CDR1 and CDR2 sequences are SGHAT and FQNNGV. The CDR3: CASSLGRLAGGAGELFF. The DNA for the CDR3 is TGTGCCAGCAGCTTAGGTCGACTAGCGGGAGGGGCCGGGGAGCTGTTTTTT.

The chain couples TRBV7-2 to TRBJ2-3; maybe TRBD2 (6 bases). The germline CDR1 and CDR2 sequences are SGHTA and FQGNSA. This CDR3 region has 15 residues. V lost 5 bases to trimming and J lost 1 base, with 13 bases between them. The CDR3 DNA sequence: TGTGCCAGCAGCAACACGTGGGGGGGCACAGATACGCAGTATTTT. It translates to CASSNTWGGTDTQYF.